This TCR beta chain was retrieved from a study of follicular helper T cells after annual influenza vaccination. Sample time point: 2015-2016 season, 7 days after influenza vaccination. J lost 2 bases, V lost 4 bases, and 2 bases had no gene match. Germline CDR1 SGHTS, CDR2 YDEGEE. The CDR3 is 13 residues long. Profiled with immunoSEQ multiplex PCR; TCRdb holds only in-frame clones, not every one. There are over 650 clones in the sample; 72% occur only once, and 6.5% to 7.5% lies in the top ten. The sequence was collected from an adult who received the influenza vaccine. The material sequenced was CXCR5+ CD38+ circulating T follicular helper cells from blood, taken 7 days after influenza vaccination. Regarding subset: circulating Tfh, non-naive CD4+CXCR5+PD-1+ (ICOS+CD38+ or ICOS-CD38-). The rearrangement links TRBV5-8 to TRBJ1-2; 7 bases fit TRBD1. CDR3 in amino acids: CASSRTGNYGYTF. The CDR3 bases are TGTGCCAGCAGCCGGACAGGAAACTATGGCTACACCTTC. Together with reference TRBV5-8 and TRBJ1-2, the CDR3 gives the full variable domain: EAGVTQSPTHLIKTRGQQATLRCSPISGHTSVYWYQQALGLGLQFLLWYDEGEERNRGNFPPRFSGRQFPNYSSELNVNALELEDSALYLCASSRTGNYGYTFGSGTRLTVV.